This record looks at one T cell receptor (beta chain) sequence and its context. The data stem from a study of blood T cell repertoires in COVID-19. The overall study: COVID-19 samples from acute and convalescent phases originated in the United States, Italy and Spain. From T cells, B-cell-depleted T cells, or PBMCs came the material, which was cDNA or gDNA.

The germline V gene has CDR1 LGHDT and CDR2 YNNKEL (reference sequence). The CDR3 contains 14 residues. Deletions cut 3 bases from V and 2 bases from J, with 10 bases between. As handled by the study authors: Using reference gene primer amplification, nucleated cell counts were estimated. Repertoires were generated with immunoSEQ multiplex PCR, while TCRdb's copy carries only in-frame clones and drops some. Clone size and the V and J calls come from that table; the DNA yielded D and trimming. Among some 300,000 clones listed, around 89% were seen once. Categorization into cohorts depended on clinical history that participants reported.

The origin of this receptor is a woman aged 55-69 years in a cohort exposed to, infected with or recovered from COVID-19 (not recorded which). This chain connects TRBV3-1 (or the pseudogene TRBV3-2) to TRBJ1-2, with TRBD1 as a possible D gene (6 bases). Source material: PBMCs or T cells enriched from blood (not recorded which). In nucleotides, the CDR3 is TGTGCCAGCAGCCAGCTCCAGGGGAACTATGGCTACACCTTC. Its protein product is CASSQLQGNYGYTF.